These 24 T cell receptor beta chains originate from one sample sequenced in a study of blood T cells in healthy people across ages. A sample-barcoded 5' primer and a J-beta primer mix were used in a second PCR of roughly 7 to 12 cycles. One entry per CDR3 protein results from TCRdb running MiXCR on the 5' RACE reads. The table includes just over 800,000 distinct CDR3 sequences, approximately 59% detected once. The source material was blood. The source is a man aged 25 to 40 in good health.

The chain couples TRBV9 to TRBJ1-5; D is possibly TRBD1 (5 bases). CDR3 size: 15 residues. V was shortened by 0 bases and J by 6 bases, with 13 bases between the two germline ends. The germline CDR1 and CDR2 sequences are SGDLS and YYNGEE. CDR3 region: CASSVGGLWSQPQHF. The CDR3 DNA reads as TGTGCCAGCAGCGTAGGGGGACTGTGGAGTCAGCCCCAGCATTTT.

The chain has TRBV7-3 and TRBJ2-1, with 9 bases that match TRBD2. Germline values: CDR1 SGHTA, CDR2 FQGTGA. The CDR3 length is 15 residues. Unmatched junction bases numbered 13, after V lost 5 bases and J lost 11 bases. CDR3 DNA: TGTGCCAGCAGCCCAGGGGTAGCGGGGGCCGGGAAGCAGTTCTTC. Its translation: CASSPGVAGAGKQFF.

CDR3 sequence: CASSLVPSGTGISGANVLTF. For the CDR3, the DNA is TGTGCCAGCAGCTTAGTCCCATCCGGGACAGGGATCTCTGGGGCCAACGTCCTGACTTTC. The rearrangement joins TRBV7-6 to TRBJ2-6; 9 bases align to TRBD1. V shed 1 base and J 0 bases; nucleotides not matched to a gene: 10. The CDR3 extends over 20 amino acids. Germline CDR1 reads SGHVS; CDR2 reads FNYEAQ.

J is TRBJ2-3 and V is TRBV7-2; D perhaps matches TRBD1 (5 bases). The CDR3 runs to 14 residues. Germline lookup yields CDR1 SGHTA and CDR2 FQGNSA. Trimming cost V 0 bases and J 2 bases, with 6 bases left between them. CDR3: CASSLADNTDTQYF. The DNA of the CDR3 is TGTGCCAGCAGCTTAGCGGACAACACAGATACGCAGTATTTT.

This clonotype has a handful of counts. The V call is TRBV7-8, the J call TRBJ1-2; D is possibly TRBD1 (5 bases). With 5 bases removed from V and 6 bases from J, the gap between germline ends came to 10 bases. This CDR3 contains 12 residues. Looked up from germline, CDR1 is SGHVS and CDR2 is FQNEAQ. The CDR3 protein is CASSQTGHGYTF. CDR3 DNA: TGTGCCAGCAGCCAGACGGGGCATGGCTACACCTTC.

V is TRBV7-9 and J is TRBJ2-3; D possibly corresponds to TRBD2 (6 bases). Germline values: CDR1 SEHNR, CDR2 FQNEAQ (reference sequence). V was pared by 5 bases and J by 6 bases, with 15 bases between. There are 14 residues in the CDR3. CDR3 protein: CASSNRRGRDTQYF. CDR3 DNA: TGTGCCAGCAGCAATCGACGAGGGAGGGATACGCAGTATTTT.

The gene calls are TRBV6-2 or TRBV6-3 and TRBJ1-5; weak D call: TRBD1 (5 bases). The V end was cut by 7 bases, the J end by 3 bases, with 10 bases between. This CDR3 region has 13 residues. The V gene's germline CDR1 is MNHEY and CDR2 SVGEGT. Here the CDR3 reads CASTAGDNQPQHF. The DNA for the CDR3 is TGTGCCAGCACGGCGGGGGACAATCAGCCCCAGCATTTT.

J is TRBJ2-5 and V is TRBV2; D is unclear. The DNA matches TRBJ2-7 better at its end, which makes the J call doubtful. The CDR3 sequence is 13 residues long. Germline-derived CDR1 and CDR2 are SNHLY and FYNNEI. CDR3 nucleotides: TGTGCCAGCAGTGAAGATTTTGGCTACGAGCAGTACTTC. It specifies CASSEDFGYEQYF.

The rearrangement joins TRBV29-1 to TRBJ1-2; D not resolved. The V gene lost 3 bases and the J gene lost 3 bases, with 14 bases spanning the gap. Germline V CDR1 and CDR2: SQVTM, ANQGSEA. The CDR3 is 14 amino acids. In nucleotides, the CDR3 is TGCAGCGTTGACGTAATCACGGAGGACTATGGCTACACCTTC. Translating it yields CSVDVITEDYGYTF.

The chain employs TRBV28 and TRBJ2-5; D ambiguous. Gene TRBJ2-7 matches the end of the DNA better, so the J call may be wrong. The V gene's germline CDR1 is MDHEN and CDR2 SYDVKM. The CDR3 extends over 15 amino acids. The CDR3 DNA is TGTGCCAGCAGTTTACCCGAGACCGACGCCTACGAGCAGTACTTC. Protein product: CASSLPETDAYEQYF.

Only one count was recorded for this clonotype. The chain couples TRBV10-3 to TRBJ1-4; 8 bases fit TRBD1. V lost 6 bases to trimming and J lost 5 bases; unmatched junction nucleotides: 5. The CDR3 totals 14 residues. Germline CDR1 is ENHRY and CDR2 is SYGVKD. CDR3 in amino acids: CAIRTGGGNEKLFF. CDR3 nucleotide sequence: TGTGCCATCAGAACAGGGGGAGGAAATGAAAAACTGTTTTTT.

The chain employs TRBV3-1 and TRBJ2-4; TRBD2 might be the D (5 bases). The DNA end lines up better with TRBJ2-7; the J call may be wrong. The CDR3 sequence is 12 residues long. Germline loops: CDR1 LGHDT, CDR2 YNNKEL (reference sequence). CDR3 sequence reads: CAASSIKYEQYF. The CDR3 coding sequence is TGTGCCGCGTCTAGCATCAAGTACGAGCAGTACTTC.

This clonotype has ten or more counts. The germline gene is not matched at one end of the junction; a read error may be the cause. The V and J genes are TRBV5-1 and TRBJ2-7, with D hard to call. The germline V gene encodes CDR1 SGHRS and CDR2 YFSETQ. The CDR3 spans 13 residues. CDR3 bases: TGTGCCAGCAGTTTAAGTAGCTCCTACGAGCAGTACTTC. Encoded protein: CASSLSSSYEQYF.

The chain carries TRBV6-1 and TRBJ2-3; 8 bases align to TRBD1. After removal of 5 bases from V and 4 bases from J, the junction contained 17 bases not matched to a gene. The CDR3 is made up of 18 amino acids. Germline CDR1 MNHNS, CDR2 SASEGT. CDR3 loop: CASSMALFRGLDADTQYF. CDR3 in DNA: TGTGCCAGCAGTATGGCCCTATTCAGGGGGCTTGACGCAGATACGCAGTATTTT.

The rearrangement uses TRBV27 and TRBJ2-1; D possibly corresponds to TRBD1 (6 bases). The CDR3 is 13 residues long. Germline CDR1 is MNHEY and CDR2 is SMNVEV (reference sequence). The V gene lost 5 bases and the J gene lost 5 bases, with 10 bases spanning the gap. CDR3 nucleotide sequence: TGTGCCAGCAGTCCTCGGACAGACAATGAGCAGTTCTTC. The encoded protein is CASSPRTDNEQFF.

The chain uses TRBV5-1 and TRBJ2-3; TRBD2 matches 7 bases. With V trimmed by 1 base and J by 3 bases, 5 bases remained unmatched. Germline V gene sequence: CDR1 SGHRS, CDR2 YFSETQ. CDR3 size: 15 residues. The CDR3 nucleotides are TGCGCCAGCAGCTTGTCCCGCGGGGGAACAGATACGCAGTATTTT. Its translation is CASSLSRGGTDTQYF. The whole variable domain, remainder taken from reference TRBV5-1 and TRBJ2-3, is KAGVTQTPRYLIKTRGQQVTLSCSPISGHRSVSWYQQTPGQGLQFLFEYFSETQRNKGNFPGRFSGRQFSNSRSEMNVSTLELGDSALYLCASSLSRGGTDTQYFGPGTRLTVL.

The CDR3 is CASSPLVGDPDTQYF. In nucleotides, the CDR3 is TGTGCCAGCAGCCCTCTGGTGGGGGACCCAGATACGCAGTATTTT. The chain combines TRBV7-9 with TRBJ2-3, with D perhaps being TRBD1 or TRBD2 (5 bases each). The V end was cut by 5 bases, the J end by 4 bases, with 16 bases between. This CDR3 contains 15 residues. Germline CDR1 is SEHNR and CDR2 is FQNEAQ (reference sequence).

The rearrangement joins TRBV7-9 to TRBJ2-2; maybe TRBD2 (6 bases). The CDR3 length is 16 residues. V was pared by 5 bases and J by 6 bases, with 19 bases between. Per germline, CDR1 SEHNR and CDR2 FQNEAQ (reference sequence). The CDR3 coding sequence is TGTGCCAGCAGCCCCGCGCCGGGACTTCAGGCCGGGGAGCTGTTTTTT. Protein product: CASSPAPGLQAGELFF.

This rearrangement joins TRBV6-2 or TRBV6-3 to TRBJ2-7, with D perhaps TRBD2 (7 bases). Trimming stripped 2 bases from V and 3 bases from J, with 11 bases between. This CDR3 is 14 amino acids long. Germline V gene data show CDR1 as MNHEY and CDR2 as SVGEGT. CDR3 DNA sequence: TGTGCCAGCAGTTACGGGGGGGCGCACTACGAGCAGTACTTC. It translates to CASSYGGAHYEQYF.

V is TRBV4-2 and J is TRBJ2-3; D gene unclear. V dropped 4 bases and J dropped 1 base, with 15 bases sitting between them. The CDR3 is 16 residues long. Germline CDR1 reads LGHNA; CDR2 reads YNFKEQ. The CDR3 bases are TGTGCCAGCAGCCCCCTCGGGTGCAGTGGCACAGATACGCAGTATTTT. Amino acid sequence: CASSPLGCSGTDTQYF.

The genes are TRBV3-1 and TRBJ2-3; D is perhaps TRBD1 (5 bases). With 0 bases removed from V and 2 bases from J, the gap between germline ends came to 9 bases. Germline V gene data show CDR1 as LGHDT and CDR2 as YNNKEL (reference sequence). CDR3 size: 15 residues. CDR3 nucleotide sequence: TGTGCCAGCAGCCAAGATCATGGGGCCACAGATACGCAGTATTTT. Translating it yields CASSQDHGATDTQYF.

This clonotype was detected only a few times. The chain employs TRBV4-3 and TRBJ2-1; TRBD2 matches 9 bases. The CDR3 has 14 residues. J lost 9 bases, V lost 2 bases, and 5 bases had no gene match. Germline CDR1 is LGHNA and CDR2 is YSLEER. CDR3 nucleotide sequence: TGCGCCAGCAGCCAACGGAGTAGCGGGGGTGAGCAGTTCTTC. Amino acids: CASSQRSSGGEQFF.

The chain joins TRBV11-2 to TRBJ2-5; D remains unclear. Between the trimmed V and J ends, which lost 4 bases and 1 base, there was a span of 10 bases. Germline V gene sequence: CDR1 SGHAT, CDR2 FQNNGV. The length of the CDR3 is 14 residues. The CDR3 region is CASSSDWIQETQYF. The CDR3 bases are TGTGCCAGCAGCTCCGACTGGATCCAAGAGACCCAGTACTTC.

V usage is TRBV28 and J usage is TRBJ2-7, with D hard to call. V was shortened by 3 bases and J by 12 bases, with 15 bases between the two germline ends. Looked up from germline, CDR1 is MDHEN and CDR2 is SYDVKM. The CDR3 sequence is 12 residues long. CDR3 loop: CASSFQDPPLYF. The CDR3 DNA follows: TGTGCCAGCAGTTTTCAGGACCCACCTTTGTACTTC.